Detailed here is one T cell receptor beta chain. As originally analysed: The assay estimated nucleated cells by amplifying reference gene primers. Sequenced by immunoSEQ multiplex PCR; TCRdb stores in-frame clones only, minus some. V and J calls and clone size come straight from that table; D and trimming were deduced from the DNA. The data contain about 160,000 clones, more than 75% of them singletons. The data stem from a study of blood T cell repertoires in COVID-19. Study-wide context: Specimens from acute and convalescent COVID-19 originated in the United States, Italy and Spain.

The CDR3 is made up of 12 amino acids. CDR1 is SGHDT and CDR2 is YYEEEE in the germline V gene. V was cut by 4 bases and J by 7 bases, with 11 bases left in between. The receptor was isolated from a man aged 35 to 55 with acute or convalescent COVID-19. Input material: peripheral blood. The V and J genes are TRBV5-6 and TRBJ1-1; possible D gene TRBD1, 5 bases. This chain's CDR3 is CASSRDSFEAFF. The CDR3 coding sequence is TGTGCCAGCAGCAGAGACAGTTTTGAAGCTTTCTTT.